In this sample, the clone carrying this T cell receptor beta chain turned up a few times. The entry originates in a study of blood T cells in healthy people across ages. The CDR3 runs to 15 residues. Germline V CDR1 and CDR2: SGDLS, YYNGEE. With 1 base clipped from V and 5 bases from J, the junction kept 5 bases outside the gene matches. The second PCR ran about 6 to 11 cycles with a sample-barcoded 5' primer and J-beta primers. TCRdb redid the calling of the 5' RACE reads with MiXCR, one entry per CDR3 protein. Of around 800,000 distinct CDR3 sequences in the sample, roughly 24% were seen once. This sample also appeared in a second study, on T cells of mothers and their children.

The chain recombines TRBV9 with TRBJ2-5; TRBD2 matches at 10 bases. The receptor was isolated from a boy aged 5-17 years in good health. The sequenced material came from blood. In DNA form, the CDR3 reads TGTGCCAGCAGCGTACCTAGCGGGGGTTTTGAGACCCAGTACTTC. Translation gives CASSVPSGGFETQYF.